Reported below is one T cell receptor (beta chain). Antigen specificity is unknown. Using immunoSEQ multiplex PCR, the repertoire was profiled, and TCRdb retains in-frame clones only, with some absent. The repertoire holds 95,000 to 150,000 clones, with almost 95% as singletons. Germline CDR1 is KGHSH and CDR2 is LQKENI. The trim removed 3 bases at V and 0 bases at J, leaving 4 bases unmatched. This CDR3 comprises 15 residues. The sample is drawn from a study of T cell responses to AZD1222 COVID-19 vaccine. Overall study results and limits: Repertoire sampling happened only post peak T cell response. The donor group comprised mostly white British people and more females; the analysis possibly underestimated clonal diversity.

This rearrangement joins TRBV18 to TRBJ2-7; 8 bases align to TRBD1. Material: peripheral blood, obtained on day 0 of AZD1222 vaccination. This receptor was obtained from an adult in good health. DNA of the CDR3: TGTGCCAGCTCACCCGGACAGGGTAGCTCCTACGAGCAGTACTTC. Protein sequence: CASSPGQGSSYEQYF.